This T cell receptor (beta chain) was sequenced for a study of a mutant IDH1 vaccine in newly diagnosed glioma. On the study more broadly: Vaccines were begun 4-6 weeks after radiotherapy alone, or with temozolomide cycles.

Sequencing used immunoSEQ multiplex PCR; TCRdb keeps in-frame clones, though not all of them. Among almost 95,000 clones, over 85% were seen once, and the ten largest hold 0.77%. As concerns this clone: Its antigen is not known.

Per germline, CDR1 SGHDN and CDR2 FVKESK. Deletions cut 0 bases from V and 4 bases from J, with 11 bases between. The CDR3 covers 15 residues. Time point defined: week 47, end of study. Vaccinated patients received 300 ug of mutant IDH1 20-mer peptide per dose, with topical imiquimod. The TCR sequence derives from a woman aged 45-65 years with glioma. The source was PBMCs, collected from a glioma patient whose treatment included an IDH1 peptide vaccine. The chain has TRBV14 and TRBJ2-3, with D maybe TRBD1 (6 bases). CDR3 nucleotides: TGTGCCAGCAGCCAAGATAGGGGGACGGCAGATACGCAGTATTTT. This encodes CASSQDRGTADTQYF.